Below are 17 T cell receptor beta chains sequenced from a single sample in a study of blood T cell repertoires in COVID-19. Profiling relied on immunoSEQ multiplex PCR, and the TCRdb table lists in-frame clones only, not all of them. The sample includes 300,000 to 400,000 clones, 89% of them seen just once. Sequencing input: peripheral blood. The source of these receptors is a woman aged 25-40 years with COVID-19, enrolled during active disease.

The rearrangement links TRBV5-8 to TRBJ1-2, with D maybe TRBD1 (6 bases). V lost 4 bases to trimming and J lost 4 bases, with 11 bases between them. The CDR3 spans 13 residues. CDR1 is SGHTS and CDR2 is YDEGEE in the germline V gene. The CDR3 nucleotides are TGTGCCAGCAGCCGCGACAGGCCCTATGGCTACACCTTC. Translated: CASSRDRPYGYTF.

This chain uses TRBV11-2 with TRBJ1-6; D unresolved. The CDR3 loop spans 17 amino acids. Germline values: CDR1 SGHAT, CDR2 FQNNGV. V gave up 1 base and J gave up 0 bases, with 10 bases separating them. The CDR3 protein is CASSLGRANSYNSPLHF. The CDR3 bases are TGTGCCAGCAGCTTAGGGCGGGCTAACTCCTATAATTCACCCCTCCACTTT.

V and J are TRBV19 and TRBJ1-5; 7 bases fit TRBD1. Germline assignment: CDR1 LNHDA and CDR2 SQIVND (reference sequence). CDR3 length: 13 residues. With V trimmed by 5 bases and J by 7 bases, 5 bases remained unmatched. CDR3 sequence reads: CASSPDRDQPQHF. The CDR3 coding sequence is TGTGCCAGTAGTCCCGACAGGGACCAGCCCCAGCATTTT.

This sequence joins TRBV9 and TRBJ2-2; 11 bases are shared with TRBD2. Germline V lookup: CDR1 SGDLS, CDR2 YYNGEE. J lost 3 bases, V lost 0 bases, and 10 bases had no gene match. This CDR3 has 19 residues. In DNA, the CDR3 is TGTGCCAGCAGCGTAGTCCGCCGACTAGCGGGGAAGTACACCGGGGAGCTGTTTTTT. Translating it yields CASSVVRRLAGKYTGELFF.

The rearrangement joins TRBV7-9 to TRBJ2-7, with 7 bases identical to TRBD1. The junction had 9 bases not matched to a gene; V was cut back by 5 bases and J by 2 bases. The CDR3 runs 15 residues. CDR1 is SEHNR and CDR2 is FQNEAQ in the germline V gene (reference sequence). CDR3 protein: CASSLLLTGAYEQYF. In DNA, the CDR3 is TGTGCCAGCAGCCTCCTCCTCACAGGGGCCTACGAGCAGTACTTC. Full variable domain (outside the CDR3, taken from reference TRBV7-9 and TRBJ2-7): DTGVSQNPRHKITKRGQNVTFRCDPISEHNRLYWYRQTLGQGPEFLTYFQNEAQLEKSRLLSDRFSAERPKGSFSTLEIQRTEQGDSAMYLCASSLLLTGAYEQYFGPGTRLTVT.

The chain links TRBV28 to TRBJ2-2; maybe TRBD1 (6 bases). The germline V gene encodes CDR1 MDHEN and CDR2 SYDVKM. The CDR3 extends over 15 amino acids. V was shortened by 2 bases and J by 6 bases, with 13 bases between the two germline ends. The CDR3 DNA is TGTGCCAGCAGTTTACAACCACAGGGTCCCGGGGAGCTGTTTTTT. Translation gives CASSLQPQGPGELFF.

The J gene is TRBJ1-2, the V gene TRBV14, with 8 nucleotides matching TRBD1. The CDR3 extends over 17 amino acids. J gave up 1 base and V 1 base, and 8 bases lay outside the gene matches. In germline, CDR1 is SGHDN, CDR2 FVKESK. The CDR3 nucleotides read TGTGCCAGCAGCCAAGGGACAGGGTTCTTCCTTAACTATGGCTACACCTTC. As protein: CASSQGTGFFLNYGYTF.

The chain joins TRBV10-1 to TRBJ1-1, with 8 nucleotides matching TRBD1. Trimming took 2 bases from V and 3 from J; bases not matched to a gene: 17. The CDR3 is made up of 19 amino acids. CDR1 is WNHNN and CDR2 is SYGVQD in the germline V gene (reference sequence). The CDR3: CASSEADRDSLRRDTEAFF. CDR3 bases: TGCGCCAGCAGTGAGGCGGACAGGGATAGTTTGCGTCGTGACACTGAAGCTTTCTTT.

This clone was recorded once. This rearrangement joins TRBV10-3 to TRBJ2-1; 8 bases map to TRBD1. J was trimmed by 6 bases and V by 4 bases; bases with no gene match: 8. Per the germline V gene, CDR1 is ENHRY and CDR2 is SYGVKD. The CDR3 sequence is 15 residues long. CDR3 loop: CAISVGTGGSNEQFF. The DNA for the CDR3 is TGTGCCATCAGTGTGGGAACAGGGGGAAGCAATGAGCAGTTCTTC.

This clone occurred a few times. The chain joins TRBV19 to TRBJ1-2; tentative D call: TRBD1 (6 bases). Trimming shortened V by 4 bases and J by 2 bases, and 11 bases separated the two germline ends. The germline CDR1 and CDR2 sequences are LNHDA and SQIVND (reference sequence). The CDR3 consists of 14 residues. The DNA of the CDR3 is TGTGCCAGTAGTACCAGGGGCTTGAACTATGGCTACACCTTC. It encodes CASSTRGLNYGYTF.

The V gene is TRBV11-2, the J gene TRBJ2-1; 7 nucleotides align to TRBD2. The CDR3 has 14 residues. CDR1 is SGHAT, CDR2 FQNNGV, per germline. The junction had 6 bases not matched to a gene; V was cut back by 3 bases and J by 7 bases. The CDR3 coding sequence is TGTGCCAGCAGCTTGACGGGAGGAGTAAATGAGCAGTTCTTC. Translated, it gives CASSLTGGVNEQFF.

This chain uses TRBV5-1 with TRBJ1-4, with D possibly matching TRBD1 (6 bases). Germline CDR1 is SGHRS and CDR2 is YFSETQ. CDR3 size: 15 residues. V was pared by 3 bases and J by 7 bases, with 16 bases between. The chain's CDR3 is CASSSGQRYVEKLFF. In DNA form, the CDR3 reads TGCGCCAGCAGCTCAGGACAGCGATACGTTGAAAAACTGTTTTTT.

The gene calls are TRBV27 and TRBJ1-3; D might be TRBD1 (5 bases). Germline CDR1 MNHEY, CDR2 SMNVEV (reference sequence). V shed 4 bases and J shed 3 bases, with 16 bases lying between them. The length of the CDR3 is 16 residues. CDR3 region: CASSSVGLKNGNTIYF. Written as DNA, the CDR3 is TGTGCCAGCAGTTCGGTGGGACTGAAAAATGGAAACACCATATATTTT.

The V gene is TRBV2, the J gene TRBJ1-1; 8 bases are shared with TRBD1. V shed 5 bases and J 4 bases; nucleotides not matched to a gene: 3. The CDR3 length is 13 residues. The germline V gene encodes CDR1 SNHLY and CDR2 FYNNEI. The CDR3 nucleotides are TGTGCCAGCAGTACAACAGGGGGCACTGAAGCTTTCTTT. It encodes CASSTTGGTEAFF.

J is TRBJ1-1 and V is TRBV6-5; D unresolved. Trimming pared 0 bases from V and 1 base from J, leaving 9 bases between. CDR3 length equals 15 residues. CDR1 is MNHEY and CDR2 is SVGAGI in the germline V gene. This CDR3 is CASSYSSRQNTEAFF. For the CDR3, the DNA is TGTGCCAGCAGTTACTCGAGCAGACAGAACACTGAAGCTTTCTTT.

The J gene is TRBJ2-2, the V gene TRBV9; D not resolved. The CDR3 length is 13 residues. Germline V gene data show CDR1 as SGDLS and CDR2 as YYNGEE. Trimming stripped 4 bases from V and 6 bases from J, with 10 bases between. The CDR3 sequence: CASSHYWPGELFF. The CDR3 region has the DNA TGTGCCAGCAGCCATTATTGGCCCGGGGAGCTGTTTTTT.

This rearrangement joins TRBV25-1 to TRBJ1-5; 8 bases are a match to TRBD1. Germline V gives CDR1 MGHDK, CDR2 SYGVNS. The CDR3 loop spans 15 amino acids. After removal of 5 bases from V and 1 base from J, the junction contained 4 bases not matched to a gene. The CDR3 DNA reads as TGTGCCAGCAGTCCCCGGACAGGGAGCAATCAGCCCCAGCATTTT. Translation gives CASSPRTGSNQPQHF.